This entry lists 28 T cell receptor beta chains sequenced from one sample in a study of shared clonotypes between healthy human individuals. Using immunoSEQ multiplex PCR, the repertoire was profiled, and TCRdb retains in-frame clones only, with some absent. The sample lists around 1.4 million clones, 97% to 99% occurring once. Source material: naive CD4+ T cells sorted from blood. The subset denotes: CD45RA+ positively selected. All receptors derive from a man between 25 and 39 years old in good health.

This clone was detected only once. The chain has TRBV4-1 and TRBJ1-4, with TRBD1 as a possible D gene (5 bases). The CDR3 totals 14 residues. V was pared by 5 bases and J by 8 bases, with 15 bases between. From germline, CDR1 is MGHRA and CDR2 YSYEKL. The DNA for the CDR3 is TGCGCCAGCAGCGCCGGGGCTCAAGACGAAAAACTGTTTTTT. It encodes CASSAGAQDEKLFF.

V and J are TRBV5-1 and TRBJ2-1; D gene uncertain. Germline V gives CDR1 SGHRS, CDR2 YFSETQ. The CDR3 is 15 residues long. The V gene lost 2 bases and the J gene lost 6 bases, with 15 bases spanning the gap. CDR3 protein: CASSFLAVGINEQFF. In nucleotides, the CDR3 is TGCGCCAGCAGCTTTCTGGCAGTTGGAATCAATGAGCAGTTCTTC.

V gene TRBV9 combines with J gene TRBJ2-3, with 12 bases fitting TRBD2. CDR3 size: 18 residues. Germline CDR1 is SGDLS and CDR2 is YYNGEE. With 0 bases clipped from V and 0 bases from J, the junction kept 5 bases outside the gene matches. CDR3: CASSVEPSGRVSTDTQYF. The CDR3 DNA follows: TGTGCCAGCAGCGTAGAGCCTAGCGGGAGGGTTAGCACAGATACGCAGTATTTT.

The table lists this clone with a count of one. J is TRBJ1-5 and V is TRBV15; a possible D gene is TRBD1 (5 bases). V shed 0 bases and J shed 5 bases, with 17 bases lying between them. From germline, CDR1 is LNHNV and CDR2 YYDKDF (reference sequence). This CDR3 contains 17 residues. The CDR3 here is CATSRDPHQGSYQPQHF. The CDR3 DNA sequence: TGTGCCACCAGCAGAGACCCCCACCAGGGTAGTTATCAGCCCCAGCATTTT.

The rearrangement joins TRBV2 to TRBJ1-2; D gene uncertain. This CDR3 is built from 12 residues. Trimming removed 2 bases from V and 7 bases from J, with 8 bases in between. Germline-derived CDR1 and CDR2 are SNHLY and FYNNEI. The chain's CDR3 is CASSESWGGYTF. CDR3 nucleotides: TGTGCCAGCAGTGAATCGTGGGGTGGCTACACCTTC.

V usage is TRBV7-9 and J usage is TRBJ2-1; 7 bases agree with TRBD1. The germline CDR1 and CDR2 sequences are SEHNR and FQNEAQ (reference sequence). Trimming removed 2 bases from V and 5 bases from J; junction bases left unmatched: 9. The CDR3 totals 16 residues. The CDR3: CASSLSGDSFDNEQFF. As DNA, the CDR3 is TGTGCCAGCAGCTTATCCGGGGACAGTTTTGACAATGAGCAGTTCTTC.

This sequence joins TRBV5-1 and TRBJ2-7; D might be TRBD1 (6 bases). CDR1 SGHRS and CDR2 YFSETQ come from the germline V gene. The V end lost 4 bases, the J end lost 5 bases, and 13 bases lay between the germline ends. CDR3 length: 13 amino acids. This CDR3 is CASSLTGSHEQYF. CDR3 coding DNA: TGCGCCAGCAGCCTCACAGGGAGCCACGAGCAGTACTTC.

The gene calls are TRBV6-1 and TRBJ2-5; 9 nucleotides align to TRBD1. This CDR3 is 15 amino acids long. The V gene's germline CDR1 is MNHNS and CDR2 SASEGT. V was pared by 5 bases and J by 9 bases, with 13 bases of the junction left unmatched. The CDR3 protein is CASSSPGTGRTAQYF. In DNA, the CDR3 is TGTGCCAGCAGTTCGCCCGGGACAGGGAGGACGGCCCAGTACTTC.

The chain uses TRBV6-1 and TRBJ2-2; maybe TRBD1 (6 bases). V was shortened by 6 bases and J by 1 base, with 9 bases between the two germline ends. Germline V gene sequence: CDR1 MNHNS, CDR2 SASEGT. The length of the CDR3 is 14 residues. This chain's CDR3 is CASSRGENTGELFF. Written as DNA, the CDR3 is TGTGCCAGCAGCAGGGGTGAGAACACCGGGGAGCTGTTTTTT.

V and J are TRBV6-5 and TRBJ2-5; 9 nucleotides agree with TRBD1. CDR1 and CDR2 (germline): MNHEY, SVGAGI. Trimming removed 4 bases from V and 5 bases from J; junction bases left unmatched: 8. CDR3 length: 15 amino acids. The CDR3 loop reads CASSSSGTGSETQYF. CDR3 DNA sequence: TGTGCCAGCAGTTCTTCCGGGACAGGGTCGGAGACCCAGTACTTC.

V gene TRBV27 combines with J gene TRBJ2-1; D remains ambiguous. Between the trimmed V and J ends, which lost 2 bases and 5 bases, there was a span of 1 base. The CDR3 is 11 amino acids. Per the germline V gene, CDR1 is MNHEY and CDR2 is SMNVEV (reference sequence). The CDR3 nucleotides read TGTGCCAGCAGTTTAAACAATGAGCAGTTCTTC. The encoded protein is CASSLNNEQFF.

This clone showed up just once. The chain combines TRBV15 with TRBJ2-7, with D hard to call. Germline CDR1 LNHNV, CDR2 YYDKDF (reference sequence). The CDR3 sequence is 11 residues long. V gave up 5 bases and J gave up 4 bases, with 6 bases separating them. The CDR3 DNA follows: TGTGCCACCAGCGGATCATACGAGCAGTACTTC. Translation: CATSGSYEQYF.

The gene calls are TRBV28 and TRBJ1-5; D might be TRBD1 (5 bases). This CDR3 has 16 amino acids. Germline V gives CDR1 MDHEN, CDR2 SYDVKM. The V end was cut by 5 bases, the J end by 2 bases, with 16 bases between. For the CDR3, the DNA is TGTGCCAGCAGTGTGCACGGGGGAACTGGCAATCAGCCCCAGCATTTT. It specifies CASSVHGGTGNQPQHF.

The chain is built from TRBV5-4 and TRBJ2-3; D tentatively fits TRBD1 or TRBD2 (6 bases each). Trimming pared 0 bases from V and 3 bases from J, leaving 14 bases between. The CDR3 runs 16 residues. Per germline, CDR1 SGHNT and CDR2 YYREEE (reference sequence). The CDR3 region is CASSLDGGRGTDTQYF. The CDR3, as DNA: TGTGCCAGCAGCTTGGATGGGGGGCGAGGGACAGATACGCAGTATTTT.

The chain links TRBV2 to TRBJ1-2; D is unclear. Germline CDR1 SNHLY, CDR2 FYNNEI. The V and J ends lost 0 bases and 8 bases respectively, with 13 bases between them. This CDR3 is 14 amino acids long. The CDR3 DNA sequence: TGTGCCAGCAGTGAAGCAGGTAGACAAAAGGGCTACACCTTC. It translates to CASSEAGRQKGYTF.

This chain links TRBV11-2 with TRBJ2-5; 7 bases match TRBD1. With 4 bases clipped from V and 1 base from J, the junction kept 9 bases outside the gene matches. Germline loops: CDR1 SGHAT, CDR2 FQNNGV. The CDR3 is made up of 16 amino acids. The CDR3 bases are TGTGCCAGCAGCTCGTACGACAGGGAACGCCAAGAGACCCAGTACTTC. Protein product: CASSSYDRERQETQYF.

Comment on this clone: Other DNA sequences within the sample encode an identical CDR3. The chain couples TRBV2 to TRBJ1-1; D ambiguous. Germline CDR1 is SNHLY and CDR2 is FYNNEI. V was trimmed by 4 bases and J by 2 bases, leaving 8 bases between them. This CDR3 contains 13 residues. As DNA, the CDR3 is TGTGCCAGCAGTGTAGGTCCTAACACTGAAGCTTTCTTT. Translated, it gives CASSVGPNTEAFF.

This chain joins TRBV29-1 and TRBJ2-5; perhaps TRBD1 as D (5 bases). V lost 4 bases to trimming and J lost 0 bases, with 12 bases between them. There are 14 residues in the CDR3. Germline loops: CDR1 SQVTM, CDR2 ANQGSEA. The CDR3 coding sequence is TGCAGCGTTGCTGATACAGGAGACCAAGAGACCCAGTACTTC. Translation: CSVADTGDQETQYF.

The chain carries TRBV14 and TRBJ2-7, with a weak D call TRBD2 (5 bases). From germline, CDR1 is SGHDN and CDR2 FVKESK. With 4 bases removed from V and 0 bases from J, the gap between germline ends came to 10 bases. This CDR3 spans 14 amino acids. The CDR3 loop is CASSRVAYSYEQYF. The CDR3 DNA reads as TGTGCCAGCAGCCGGGTAGCGTACTCCTACGAGCAGTACTTC.

CDR3 sequence: CASRPSGRFIGYQETQYF. CDR3 nucleotides: TGTGCCAGTAGACCTAGCGGGAGGTTTATCGGGTACCAAGAGACCCAGTACTTC. The V gene is TRBV19, the J gene TRBJ2-5; 11 bases line up with TRBD2. This CDR3 spans 18 amino acids. Germline CDR1 is LNHDA and CDR2 is SQIVND (reference sequence). J gave up 0 bases and V 6 bases, and 12 bases lay outside the gene matches. The full variable domain, completed using reference TRBV19 and TRBJ2-5, is DGGITQSPKYLFRKEGQNVTLSCEQNLNHDAMYWYRQDPGQGLRLIYYSQIVNDFQKGDIAEGYSVSREKKESFPLTVTSAQKNPTAFYLCASRPSGRFIGYQETQYFGPGTRLLVL.

The rearrangement joins TRBV5-1 to TRBJ2-1; 8 bases agree with TRBD1. From germline, CDR1 is SGHRS and CDR2 YFSETQ. The ends lost 5 bases at V and 8 bases at J; junction bases unmatched: 6. The CDR3 loop spans 13 amino acids. The chain's CDR3 is CASRSLQGDEQFF. The CDR3, as DNA: TGCGCCAGCAGATCTTTACAGGGGGATGAGCAGTTCTTC.

Remarks on this clone: The sample contains more than one DNA sequence encoding this CDR3. The rearrangement joins TRBV18 to TRBJ1-5; D gene ambiguous. This CDR3 spans 14 amino acids. V was pared by 4 bases and J by 3 bases, with 10 bases between. CDR1 is KGHSH, CDR2 LQKENI, per germline. The CDR3 DNA sequence: TGTGCCAGCTCACTAAGAGATCTCAATCAGCCCCAGCATTTT. Its translation: CASSLRDLNQPQHF.

The V call is TRBV5-1, the J call TRBJ2-7; TRBD2 agrees at 9 bases. The CDR3 extends over 15 amino acids. V trimming: 3 bases; J trimming: 4 bases; junction bases outside the gene matches: 8. Germline CDR1 SGHRS, CDR2 YFSETQ. This CDR3 is CASSSGLARGYEQYF. The CDR3 nucleotides are TGCGCCAGCAGCTCGGGACTAGCAAGAGGGTACGAGCAGTACTTC.

The chain uses TRBV27 and TRBJ2-7, with D possibly being TRBD1 (5 bases). Between the trimmed V and J ends, which lost 3 bases and 3 bases, there was a span of 12 bases. This CDR3 contains 14 residues. The germline CDR1 and CDR2 sequences are MNHEY and SMNVEV (reference sequence). The CDR3 DNA is TGTGCCAGCAGTTTCAGGGTCCTAAGCTACGAGCAGTACTTC. Translated: CASSFRVLSYEQYF.

This chain connects TRBV25-1 to TRBJ2-2; 9 bases match TRBD2. Losses at the gene ends were 4 bases for V and 4 bases for J; bases not matched to a gene: 10. CDR1 and CDR2 (germline): MGHDK, SYGVNS. The CDR3 extends over 17 amino acids. The CDR3 sequence is CASSVQGGRAFTGELFF. Here the CDR3 DNA reads TGTGCCAGCAGTGTACAGGGCGGGAGGGCCTTCACCGGGGAGCTGTTTTTT.

The genes are TRBV20-1 and TRBJ1-2; 10 bases are shared with TRBD1. The V and J ends lost 6 bases and 11 bases, in that order; junction bases with no gene match: 6. The CDR3 loop spans 11 amino acids. Germline V gene lookup returns CDR1 DFQATT and CDR2 SNEGSKA (reference sequence). In nucleotides, the CDR3 is TGCAGTGCCAAGGACAGGGGGAAATACACCTTC. Its translation: CSAKDRGKYTF.

The chain recombines TRBV27 with TRBJ1-2, with 8 positions matching TRBD1. Germline loops: CDR1 MNHEY, CDR2 SMNVEV (reference sequence). The CDR3 totals 14 residues. Trimming took 6 bases from V and 8 from J; bases not matched to a gene: 11. CDR3 region: CASSLTTGQGGYTF. The CDR3 DNA is TGTGCCAGCAGCCTTACTACTGGACAGGGAGGCTACACCTTC.

The genes are TRBV18 and TRBJ2-6; possibly TRBD1 for D (5 bases). Trimming stripped 5 bases from V and 0 bases from J, with 8 bases between. Germline CDR1 and CDR2: KGHSH and LQKENI. The length of the CDR3 is 15 residues. CDR3: CASSARVSGANVLTF. The CDR3 bases are TGTGCCAGCTCAGCCAGGGTCTCTGGGGCCAACGTCCTGACTTTC.